The text below deals with one TCR beta chain. Its antigen remains unknown. The germline V gene encodes CDR1 MGHDK and CDR2 SYGVNS. The CDR3 length is 16 residues. Trimming cost V 4 bases and J 5 bases; bases outside gene matches: 6. These data originate in a study of cytomegalovirus exposure and HLA in healthy donors. Study-wide points: Published work reported that the classifier diagnosed cytomegalovirus status with high specificity and sensitivity. Some TCR beta chains (over 150 of them) were listed as cytomegalovirus-associated. Among TCR sequences, most were rare, though some public TCRs appeared in many donors. First-cohort TCR clusters were later found to tend to co-occur in the 90 to 150 validation repertoires.

Assay used: immunoSEQ multiplex PCR; TCRdb lists only in-frame clones, some missing. The sample has under 250,000 clones, 83% seen once; the top ten hold around 5.5%. The sample was PBMCs. V gene TRBV25-1 combines with J gene TRBJ2-1; 12 bases agree with TRBD2. The TCR originated in a woman under 30 in good health and CMV-seronegative. The CDR3 nucleotides read TGTGCCAGCAGTGGCCACCTAGCGGGAGGGGACAATGAGCAGTTCTTC. Amino acids: CASSGHLAGGDNEQFF.